The clone carrying this T cell receptor beta chain turned up a few times. The sample originates from a study of blood T cells in healthy people across ages. The CDR3 consists of 15 residues. V lost 8 bases and J 2 bases, leaving 16 bases between the germline ends. In germline, CDR1 is MDHEN, CDR2 SYDVKM. Primers used in a second PCR of about 6 to 11 cycles were a sample-barcoded 5' primer and a J-beta primer mix. MiXCR, applied by TCRdb to the 5' RACE reads, yields one record per CDR3 protein. The sample holds approximately 820,000 distinct CDR3 sequences, approximately 44% seen once. The V gene is TRBV28, the J gene TRBJ2-4, with no clear D. Material for sequencing was blood. The TCR comes from a man aged 55 to 70 in good health. CDR3 sequence: CASRSPDETKNIQYF. CDR3 in DNA: TGTGCCAGCCGTTCCCCCGACGAAACCAAAAACATTCAGTACTTC.